The following is a T cell receptor beta chain sequence with its context. CDR3 size: 13 residues. Trimming took 3 bases from V and 4 from J, leaving 10 bases between them. The germline V gene encodes CDR1 DFQATT and CDR2 SNEGSKA (reference sequence). This sample was included in a study of blood T cell repertoires in COVID-19. Assay: immunoSEQ multiplex PCR; the TCRdb copy retains only in-frame clones and omits some. The sample includes approximately 200,000 clones, around four fifths of them seen just once. The specimen was peripheral blood. The sequence was collected from a woman aged 55-75 years who had recovered from COVID-19. The rearrangement joins TRBV20-1 to TRBJ1-5; no definite D call. CDR3 sequence: CSASGLQNQPQHF. The CDR3 nucleotides read TGCAGTGCTAGTGGGCTTCAGAATCAGCCCCAGCATTTT.